Listed below are T cell receptor beta chains from one sample, sequenced in a study of blood T cell repertoires in COVID-19. Libraries were prepared by immunoSEQ multiplex PCR; TCRdb keeps only in-frame clonotypes and omits some of them. The data hold about 48,000 clones, with roughly 83% observed a single time. Sequencing was carried out using peripheral blood. The receptors originated from a man in his 70s with acute or convalescent COVID-19. CDR3s include the opening cysteine and the closing phenylalanine or tryptophan. A D gene is named only where the DNA matches it firmly. The size of a clone is reported for some rows only, either as once, few or many, or as a class for expanded clones.

>once|-|TRBJ1-5|TRBV18
CASSPSNSVNQPQHF
TGTGCCAGCTCACCATCCAACTCCGTCAATCAGCCCCAGCATTTT
>-|-|TRBJ2-7|TRBV9
CASSSTGGVGGREQYF
TGTGCCAGCAGCTCCACAGGAGGGGTGGGAGGAAGAGAGCAGTACTTC
>-|-|TRBJ2-5|TRBV5-1
CASSLVAGIQETQYF
TGCGCCAGCAGCTTGGTGGCGGGGATCCAAGAGACCCAGTACTTC
>-|-|TRBJ1-2|TRBV7-2
CASSLVEGYYGYTF
TGTGCCAGCAGCTTGGTGGAGGGATACTATGGCTACACCTTC
>-|TRBD2|TRBJ2-5|TRBV7-6
CASSLTGSGSETQYF
TGTGCCAGCAGCTTAACGGGTAGCGGGAGTGAGACCCAGTACTTC
>-|TRBD1|TRBJ1-4|TRBV4-3
CASSQVGNRGEKLFF
TGCGCCAGCAGCCAAGTCGGGAACAGGGGGGAAAAACTGTTTTTT
>-|TRBD2|TRBJ2-7|TRBV7-3
CASSPGGTSGVYEQYF
TGTGCCAGCAGTCCTGGCGGGACTAGCGGAGTATACGAGCAGTACTTC
>-|TRBD1|TRBJ1-5|TRBV7-8
CASSLSRTGSSNQPQHF
TGTGCCAGCAGCTTATCCCGGACAGGTAGTAGCAATCAGCCCCAGCATTTT
>-|TRBD1|TRBJ1-2|TRBV5-4
CASRGDRVSGYTF
TGTGCCAGCAGGGGGGACAGGGTGAGTGGCTACACCTTC
>-|TRBD2|TRBJ2-1|TRBV10-3
CAIKGLAGVEQFF
TGTGCCATCAAGGGACTAGCGGGAGTTGAGCAGTTCTTC
>-|-|TRBJ1-2|TRBV4-3
CASSQEIAGTGGYTF
TGCGCCAGCAGCCAAGAAATCGCGGGGACGGGGGGCTACACCTTC
>-|TRBD1|TRBJ2-1|TRBV19
CASSPGQYNEQFF
TGTGCCAGCAGTCCGGGACAGTACAATGAGCAGTTCTTC
>-|TRBD1|TRBJ1-6|TRBV3-1/TRBV3-2
CASSLRRGQLNSPLHF
TGTGCCAGCAGCCTAAGAAGGGGACAGCTCAATTCACCCCTCCACTTT
>once|-|TRBJ2-2|TRBV7-7
CASSLFGSLSAGELFF
TGTGCCAGCAGCTTATTCGGGAGTCTCAGTGCCGGGGAGCTGTTTTTT
>-|TRBD2|TRBJ2-2|TRBV19
CASSIFGAGENTGELFF
TGTGCCAGTAGTATTTTCGGGGCGGGAGAGAACACCGGGGAGCTGTTTTTT
>-|TRBD2|TRBJ2-2|TRBV9
CASSVASLAGGRSGELFF
TGTGCCAGCAGCGTAGCTTCCCTAGCGGGAGGGAGATCCGGGGAGCTGTTTTTT
>-|-|TRBJ2-3|TRBV7-2
CASSGPPGGAGSTDTQYF
TGTGCCAGCAGCGGACCGCCGGGGGGCGCCGGAAGCACAGATACGCAGTATTTT
>-|-|TRBJ2-7|TRBV28
CASGAEQYF
TGTGCCAGCGGGGCCGAGCAGTACTTC
>-|-|TRBJ2-3|TRBV21-1
CASLRRRGSGSPSSSTDTQYF
TGTGCCAGCCTGAGGAGAAGAGGTAGCGGGAGCCCCTCTTCCTCCACAGATACGCAGTATTTT
>few|-|TRBJ1-1|TRBV10-3
CAIRGSRGVDTEAFF
TGTGCCATCAGAGGGTCCAGGGGAGTTGACACTGAAGCTTTCTTT
>-|-|TRBJ2-7|TRBV5-6
CASSLPGHPYEQYF
TGTGCCAGCAGCTTACCGGGACACCCCTACGAGCAGTACTTC
>-|TRBD1|TRBJ1-1|TRBV9
CASSAPGQLNTEAFF
TGTGCCAGCAGCGCCCCGGGACAGCTGAACACTGAAGCTTTCTTT
>-|-|TRBJ1-4|TRBV5-6
CASSPMGTATNEKLFF
TGTGCCAGCAGCCCTATGGGCACTGCAACTAATGAAAAACTGTTTTTT
>-|-|TRBJ2-1|TRBV6-5
CASSSSTGNEQFF
TGTGCCAGCAGTTCCAGTACAGGGAACGAGCAGTTCTTC
>-|TRBD2|TRBJ2-7|TRBV28
CASRLAGPSYEQYF
TGTGCCAGCCGCTTAGCGGGTCCCTCCTACGAGCAGTACTTC
>-|-|TRBJ1-1|TRBV6-5
CASSYGATEAFF
TGTGCCAGCAGTTACGGGGCCACTGAAGCTTTCTTT
>-|TRBD1|TRBJ2-5|TRBV5-4
CASSGDRGVETQYF
TGTGCCAGCAGCGGGGACAGGGGGGTGGAGACCCAGTACTTC